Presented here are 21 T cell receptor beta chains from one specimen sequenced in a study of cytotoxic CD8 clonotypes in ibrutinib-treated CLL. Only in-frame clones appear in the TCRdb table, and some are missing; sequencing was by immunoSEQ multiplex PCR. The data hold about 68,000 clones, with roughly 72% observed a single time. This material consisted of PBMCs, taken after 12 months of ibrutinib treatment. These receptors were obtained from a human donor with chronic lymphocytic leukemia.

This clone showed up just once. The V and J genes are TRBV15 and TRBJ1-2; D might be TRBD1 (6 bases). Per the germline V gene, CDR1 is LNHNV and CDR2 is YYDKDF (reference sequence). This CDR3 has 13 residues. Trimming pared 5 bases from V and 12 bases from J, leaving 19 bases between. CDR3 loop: CATSGGGGRLDTF. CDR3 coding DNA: TGTGCCACCAGCGGAGGGGGGGGACGGCTGGACACCTTC.

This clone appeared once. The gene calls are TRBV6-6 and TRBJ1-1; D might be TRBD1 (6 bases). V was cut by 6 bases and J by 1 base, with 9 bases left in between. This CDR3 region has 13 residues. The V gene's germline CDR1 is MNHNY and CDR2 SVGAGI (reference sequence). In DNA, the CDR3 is TGTGCCAGCAGACAGGGCCAGAACACTGAAGCTTTCTTT. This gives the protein CASRQGQNTEAFF.

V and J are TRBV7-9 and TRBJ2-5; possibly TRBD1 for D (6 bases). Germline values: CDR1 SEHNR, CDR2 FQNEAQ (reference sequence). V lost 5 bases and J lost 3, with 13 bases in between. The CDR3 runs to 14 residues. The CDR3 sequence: CASSPGQGKETQYF. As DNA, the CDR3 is TGTGCCAGCAGCCCCGGGCAGGGGAAAGAGACCCAGTACTTC.

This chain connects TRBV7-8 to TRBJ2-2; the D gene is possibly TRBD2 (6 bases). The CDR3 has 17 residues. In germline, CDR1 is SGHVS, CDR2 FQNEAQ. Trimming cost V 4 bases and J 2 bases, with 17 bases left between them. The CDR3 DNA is TGTGCCAGCAGCTCTCAATTTGGGGGGACCAACACCGGGGAGCTGTTTTTT. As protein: CASSSQFGGTNTGELFF.

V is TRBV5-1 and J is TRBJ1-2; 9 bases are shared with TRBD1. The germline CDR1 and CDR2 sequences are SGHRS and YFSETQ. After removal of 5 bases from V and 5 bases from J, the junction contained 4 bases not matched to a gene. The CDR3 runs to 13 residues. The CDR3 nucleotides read TGCGCCAGCAGTTACGGACAGGGGTATGGCTACACCTTC. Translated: CASSYGQGYGYTF.

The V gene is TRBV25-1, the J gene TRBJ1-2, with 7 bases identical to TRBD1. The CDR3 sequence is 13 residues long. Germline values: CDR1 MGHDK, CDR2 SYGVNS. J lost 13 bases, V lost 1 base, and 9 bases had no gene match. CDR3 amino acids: CASSEFGTAVSTF. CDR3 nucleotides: TGTGCCAGCAGTGAATTTGGGACAGCCGTCTCCACCTTC.

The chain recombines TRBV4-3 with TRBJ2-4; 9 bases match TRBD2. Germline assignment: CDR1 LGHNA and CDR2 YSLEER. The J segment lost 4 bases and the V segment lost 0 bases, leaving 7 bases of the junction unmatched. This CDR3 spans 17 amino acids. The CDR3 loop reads CASSQDRASGVKNIQYF. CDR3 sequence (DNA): TGCGCCAGCAGCCAAGATCGGGCTAGCGGGGTTAAAAACATTCAGTACTTC.

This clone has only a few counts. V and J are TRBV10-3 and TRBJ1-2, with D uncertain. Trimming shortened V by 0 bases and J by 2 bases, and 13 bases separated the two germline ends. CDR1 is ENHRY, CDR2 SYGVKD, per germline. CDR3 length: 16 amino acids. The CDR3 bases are TGTGCCATCAGTGAGTCGAGGGCCAGACTGAACTATGGCTACACCTTC. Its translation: CAISESRARLNYGYTF.

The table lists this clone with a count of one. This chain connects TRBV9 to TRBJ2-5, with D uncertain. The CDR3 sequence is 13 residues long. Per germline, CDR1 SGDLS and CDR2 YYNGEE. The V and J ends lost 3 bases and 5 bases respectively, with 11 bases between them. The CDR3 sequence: CASSAEAGETQYF. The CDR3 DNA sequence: TGTGCCAGCAGCGCCGAGGCTGGCGAGACCCAGTACTTC. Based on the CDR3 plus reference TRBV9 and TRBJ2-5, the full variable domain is DSGVTQTPKHLITATGQRVTLRCSPRSGDLSVYWYQQSLDQGLQFLIQYYNGEERAKGNILERFSAQQFPDLHSELNLSSLELGDSALYFCASSAEAGETQYFGPGTRLLVL.

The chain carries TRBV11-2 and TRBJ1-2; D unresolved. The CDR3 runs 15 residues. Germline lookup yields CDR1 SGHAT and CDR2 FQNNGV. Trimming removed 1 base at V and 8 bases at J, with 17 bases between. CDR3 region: CASSLGAARMGGYTF. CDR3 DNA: TGTGCCAGCAGCTTAGGGGCGGCTCGCATGGGGGGCTACACCTTC.

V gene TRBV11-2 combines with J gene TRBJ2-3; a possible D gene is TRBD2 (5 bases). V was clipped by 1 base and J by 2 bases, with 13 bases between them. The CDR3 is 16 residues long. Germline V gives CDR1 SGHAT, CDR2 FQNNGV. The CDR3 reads CASSLVPGVNTDTQYF. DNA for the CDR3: TGTGCCAGCAGCTTAGTTCCCGGGGTGAACACAGATACGCAGTATTTT.

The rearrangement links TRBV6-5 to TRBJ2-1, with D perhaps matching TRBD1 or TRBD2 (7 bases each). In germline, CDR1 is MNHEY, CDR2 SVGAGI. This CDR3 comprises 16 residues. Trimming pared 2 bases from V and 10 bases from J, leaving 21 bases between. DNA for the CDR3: TGTGCCAGCAGTTACGGTTCAGGGGGGGCCACCGGGGAGCAGTTCTTC. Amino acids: CASSYGSGGATGEQFF.

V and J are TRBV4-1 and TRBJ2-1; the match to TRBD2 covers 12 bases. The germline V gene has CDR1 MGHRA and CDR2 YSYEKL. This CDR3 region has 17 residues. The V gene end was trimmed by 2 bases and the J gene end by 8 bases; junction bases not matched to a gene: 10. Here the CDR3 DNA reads TGCGCCAGCAGCCAAAACCCGGCTAGCGGGGGGGCCGATGAGCAGTTCTTC. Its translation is CASSQNPASGGADEQFF.

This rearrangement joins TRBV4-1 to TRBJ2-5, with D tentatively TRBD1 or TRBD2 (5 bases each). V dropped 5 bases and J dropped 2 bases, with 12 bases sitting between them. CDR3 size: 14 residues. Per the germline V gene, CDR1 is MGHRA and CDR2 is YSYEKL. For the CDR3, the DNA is TGCGCCAGCAGCAGAGGGGCAGCACAAGAGACCCAGTACTTC. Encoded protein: CASSRGAAQETQYF.

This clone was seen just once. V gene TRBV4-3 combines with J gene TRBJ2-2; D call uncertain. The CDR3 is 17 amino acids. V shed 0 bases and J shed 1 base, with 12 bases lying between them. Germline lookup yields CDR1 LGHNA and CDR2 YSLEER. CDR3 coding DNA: TGCGCCAGCAGCCAAGATTTAAGAGGACGGAACACCGGGGAGCTGTTTTTT. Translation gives CASSQDLRGRNTGELFF.

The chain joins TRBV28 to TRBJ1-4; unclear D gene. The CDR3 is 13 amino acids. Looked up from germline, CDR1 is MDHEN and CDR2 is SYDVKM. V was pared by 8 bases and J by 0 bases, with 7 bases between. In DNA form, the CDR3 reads TGTGCCAGCTCAGGTGCAACTAATGAAAAACTGTTTTTT. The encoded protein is CASSGATNEKLFF.

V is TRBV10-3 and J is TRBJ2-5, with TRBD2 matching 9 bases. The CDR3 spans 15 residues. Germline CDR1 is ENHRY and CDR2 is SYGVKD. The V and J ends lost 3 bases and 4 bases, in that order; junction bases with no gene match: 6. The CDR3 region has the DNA TGTGCCATCAGTGAAGCGGGGGGCGCGGGAGAGACCCAGTACTTC. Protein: CAISEAGGAGETQYF.

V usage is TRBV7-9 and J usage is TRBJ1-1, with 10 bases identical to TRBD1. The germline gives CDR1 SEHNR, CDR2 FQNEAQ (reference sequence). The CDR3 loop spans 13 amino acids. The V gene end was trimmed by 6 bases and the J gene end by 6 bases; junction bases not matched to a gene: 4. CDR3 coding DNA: TGTGCCAGCAGGGGACAGGGGAGCCCTGAAGCTTTCTTT. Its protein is CASRGQGSPEAFF.

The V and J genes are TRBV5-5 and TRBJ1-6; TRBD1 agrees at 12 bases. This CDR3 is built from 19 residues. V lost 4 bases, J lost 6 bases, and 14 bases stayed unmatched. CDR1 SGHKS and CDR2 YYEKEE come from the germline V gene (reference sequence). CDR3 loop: CASSRVGTGGLVGNSPLHF. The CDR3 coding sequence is TGTGCCAGCAGCCGGGTCGGGACAGGGGGCCTCGTGGGTAATTCACCCCTCCACTTT.

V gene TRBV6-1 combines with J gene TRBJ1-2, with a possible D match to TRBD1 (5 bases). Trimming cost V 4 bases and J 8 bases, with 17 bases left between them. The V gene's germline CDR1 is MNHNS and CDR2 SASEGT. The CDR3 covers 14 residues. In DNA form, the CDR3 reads TGTGCCAGCAGTGCAGTAGGGGACCGGGCGGGCTACACCTTC. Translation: CASSAVGDRAGYTF.

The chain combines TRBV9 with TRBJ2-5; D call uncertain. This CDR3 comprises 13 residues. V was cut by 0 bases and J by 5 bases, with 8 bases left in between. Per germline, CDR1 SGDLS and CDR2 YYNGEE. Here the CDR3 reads CASSVGGWETQYF. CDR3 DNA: TGTGCCAGCAGCGTAGGGGGTTGGGAGACCCAGTACTTC.